This T cell receptor beta chain was obtained from a study of vaccination effects on CD4 cells after COVID-19. Study overall: From two convalescent patients, samples were taken 16 days and one week before vaccination.

Before sequencing took place, the ViraFEST assay used viral peptide pools to expand antigen-specific CD4+ T cells. Scientists isolated CD4+ T cells after a roughly nine-day culture period ended. PCR confirmed that the person was infected with SARS-CoV-2 between March and December 2020. A half-volume exchange with IL-2 medium occurred on days 3 and 7. The CDR3 runs 15 residues. The ends were cut back, 4 bases at V and 0 bases at J, with 10 bases in the middle. Germline V gene lookup returns CDR1 LGHNA and CDR2 YNFKEQ. Using immunoSEQ multiplex PCR, the repertoire was profiled, and TCRdb retains in-frame clones only, with some absent. Among 20,000 to 30,000 clones, approximately 62% were seen once, and the ten largest hold 18%. In this sample, this clone turned up a few times. Its cognate antigen is unknown. Study observations and caveats: Clonal contraction was marked in infection- and vaccine-induced clones late after vaccination.

The chain couples TRBV4-2 to TRBJ1-3; maybe TRBD1 (5 bases). The receptor was derived from a human donor who had a prior SARS-CoV-2 infection. The sequencing here drew on CD4+ T cells from PBMCs cultured with SARS-CoV-2 spike peptides, taken before COVID-19 vaccination. Written as DNA, the CDR3 is TGTGCCAGCAGCCCAGAGGGGACCTCTGGAAACACCATATATTTT. Translated: CASSPEGTSGNTIYF.